The rows below give T cell receptor beta chains drawn from one sample of a study of a mutant IDH1 vaccine in newly diagnosed glioma. Sequencing used immunoSEQ multiplex PCR; TCRdb keeps in-frame clones, though not all of them. The table records 60,000 to 75,000 clones, over 70% of them present only once. This material consisted of peripheral blood mononuclear cells (PBMCs), taken from a glioma patient treated with radiotherapy, temozolomide or both. The receptor set was obtained from a woman between 18 and 29 years old with glioma. Some clones in this sample may be carry-over from other donors' samples. Each CDR3 is given with its conserved first and last residue. Fields, in order: J gene, V gene, clone size, CDR3 length, D gene, CDR3 DNA, CDR3 protein. D genes are given only for firm matches. The size entry is marked missing in some rows and otherwise reads once, few, many or a size class.

>TRBJ1-6|TRBV7-9|few|15|.
TGTGCCAGCAGCTACGTTGGGGGGTTTGGTTCACCCCTCCACTTT
CASSYVGGFGSPLHF
>TRBJ2-3|TRBV6-5|.|15|TRBD2
TGTGCCAGCAGTTACCTGGGAAGGGAGGGAGATACGCAGTATTTT
CASSYLGREGDTQYF
>TRBJ2-7|TRBV14|.|14|.
TGTGCCAGCAGCCAAGCGGGAGGGGGCGACGAGCAGTACTTC
CASSQAGGGDEQYF
>TRBJ2-1|TRBV21-1|.|14|.
TGTGCCAGTAGGACTAGCGGGGCCTACAATGAGCAGTTCTTC
CASRTSGAYNEQFF
>TRBJ2-6|TRBV2|.|15|.
TGTGCCAGCAGTGAAGAGGCAGTTGGGGCCAACGTCCTGACTTTC
CASSEEAVGANVLTF
>TRBJ1-1|TRBV27|.|14|.
TGTGCCAGCAGTTGGGGGGCCTTGAACACTGAAGCTTTCTTT
CASSWGALNTEAFF
>TRBJ2-1|TRBV19|.|15|.
TGTGCCAGTAGGCATCAAAAACCGGGCCACAATGAGCAGTTCTTC
CASRHQKPGHNEQFF
>TRBJ2-1|TRBV6-1|once|14|.
TGTGCCAGCAGCCTGACAAGGGGTCTCAATGAGCAGTTCTTC
CASSLTRGLNEQFF
>TRBJ2-7|TRBV29-1|.|12|.
TGCAGCGTTGGACAGGGAGGCTACGAGCAGTACTTC
CSVGQGGYEQYF
>TRBJ2-5|TRBV5-1|.|16|.
TGCGCCAGCAGCTTGGCCATGGGGACACTTCAAGAGACCCAGTACTTC
CASSLAMGTLQETQYF
>TRBJ2-1|TRBV6-1|.|14|.
TGTGCCAGCAGTGCCGCCGGGCCGGTCAATGAGCAGTTCTTC
CASSAAGPVNEQFF
>TRBJ2-3|TRBV6-6|.|13|.
TGTGCCAGCAAAACCCCGGGGACAGATACGCAGTATTTT
CASKTPGTDTQYF
>TRBJ1-2|TRBV5-6|.|15|TRBD1
TGTGCCAGCAGCACGCGGACAGGGGGCGCCTATGGCTACACCTTC
CASSTRTGGAYGYTF